The clone carrying this TCR beta chain showed up just a few times. The CDR3 has 14 amino acids. Deletions cut 4 bases from V and 5 bases from J, with 12 bases between. Germline V gene lookup returns CDR1 LNHNV and CDR2 YYDKDF (reference sequence). Each CDR3 protein is one row after TCRdb ran MiXCR on the 5' RACE reads. The sample holds about 470,000 distinct CDR3 sequences; roughly 18% are singletons and the top ten take approximately 13%. This record comes from a study of T-cell memory formation after mild COVID-19. The rearrangement uses TRBV15 and TRBJ2-1, with a weak D call TRBD2 (6 bases). The sequenced material came from PBMCs or a T cell subset sorted from them (not recorded which). The source is an adult woman who had mild COVID-19 (a few samples of this study predate the infection). Cell type and time point are not known. CDR3 in DNA: TGTGCCACCAGCATGCGGGATCCTAACAATGAGCAGTTCTTC. This codes for CATSMRDPNNEQFF.